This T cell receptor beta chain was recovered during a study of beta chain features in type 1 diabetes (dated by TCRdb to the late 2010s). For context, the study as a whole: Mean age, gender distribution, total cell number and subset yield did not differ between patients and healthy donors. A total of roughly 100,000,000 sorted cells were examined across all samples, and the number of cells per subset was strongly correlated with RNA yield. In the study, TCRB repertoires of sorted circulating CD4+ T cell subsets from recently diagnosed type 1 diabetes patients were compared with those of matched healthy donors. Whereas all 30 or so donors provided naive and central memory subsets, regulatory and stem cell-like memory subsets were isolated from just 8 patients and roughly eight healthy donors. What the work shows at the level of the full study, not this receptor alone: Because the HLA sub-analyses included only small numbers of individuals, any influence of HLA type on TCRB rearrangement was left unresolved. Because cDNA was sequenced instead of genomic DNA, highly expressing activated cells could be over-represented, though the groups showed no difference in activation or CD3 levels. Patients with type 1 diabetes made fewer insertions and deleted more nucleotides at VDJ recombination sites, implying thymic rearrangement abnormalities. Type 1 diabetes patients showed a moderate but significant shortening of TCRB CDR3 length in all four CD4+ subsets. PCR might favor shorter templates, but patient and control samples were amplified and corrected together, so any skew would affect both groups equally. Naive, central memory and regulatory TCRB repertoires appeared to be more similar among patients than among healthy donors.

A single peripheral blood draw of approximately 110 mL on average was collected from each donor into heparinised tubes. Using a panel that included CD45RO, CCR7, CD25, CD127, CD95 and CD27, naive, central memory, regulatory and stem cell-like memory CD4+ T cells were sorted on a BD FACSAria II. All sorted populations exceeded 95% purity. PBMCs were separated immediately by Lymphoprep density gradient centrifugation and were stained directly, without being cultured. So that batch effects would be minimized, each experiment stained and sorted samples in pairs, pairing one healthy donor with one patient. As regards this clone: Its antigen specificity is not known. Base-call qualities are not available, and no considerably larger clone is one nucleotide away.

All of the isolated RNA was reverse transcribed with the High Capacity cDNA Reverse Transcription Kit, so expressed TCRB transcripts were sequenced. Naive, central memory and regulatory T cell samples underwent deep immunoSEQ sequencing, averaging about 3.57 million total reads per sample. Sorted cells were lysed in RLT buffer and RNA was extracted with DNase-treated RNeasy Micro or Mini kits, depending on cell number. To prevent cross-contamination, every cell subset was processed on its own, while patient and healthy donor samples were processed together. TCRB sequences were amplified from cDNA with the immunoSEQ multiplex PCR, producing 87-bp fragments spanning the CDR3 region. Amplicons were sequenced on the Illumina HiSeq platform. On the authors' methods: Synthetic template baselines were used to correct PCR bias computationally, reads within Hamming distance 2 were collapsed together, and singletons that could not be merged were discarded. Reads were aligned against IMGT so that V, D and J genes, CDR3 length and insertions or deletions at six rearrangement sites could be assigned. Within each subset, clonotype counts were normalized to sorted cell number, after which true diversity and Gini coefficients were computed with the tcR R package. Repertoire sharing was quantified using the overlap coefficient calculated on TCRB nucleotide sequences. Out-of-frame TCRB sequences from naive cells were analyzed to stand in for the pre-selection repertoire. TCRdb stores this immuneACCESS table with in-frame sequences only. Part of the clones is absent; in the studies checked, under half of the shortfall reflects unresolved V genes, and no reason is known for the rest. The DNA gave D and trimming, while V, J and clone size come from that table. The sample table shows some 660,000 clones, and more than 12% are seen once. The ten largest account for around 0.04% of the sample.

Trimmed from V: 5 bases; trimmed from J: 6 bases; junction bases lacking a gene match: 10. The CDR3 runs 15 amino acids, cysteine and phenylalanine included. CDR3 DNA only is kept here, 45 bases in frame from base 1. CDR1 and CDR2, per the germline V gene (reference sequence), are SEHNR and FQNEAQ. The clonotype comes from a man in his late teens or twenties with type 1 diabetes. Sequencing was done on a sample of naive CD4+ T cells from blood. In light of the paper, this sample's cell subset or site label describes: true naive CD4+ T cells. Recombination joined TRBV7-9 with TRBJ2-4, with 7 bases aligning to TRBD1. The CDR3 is CASSLGTATLNIQYF. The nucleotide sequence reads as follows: TGTGCCAGCAGCCTAGGGACAGCGACCTTAAACATTCAGTACTTC.